This entry lists 14 T cell receptor beta chains sequenced from one sample in a study of blood T cell repertoires in COVID-19. Sequencing used immunoSEQ multiplex PCR; TCRdb keeps in-frame clones, though not all of them. This table has 170,000 or so clones, roughly 88% appearing once. Sequencing was done on a sample of PBMCs or T cells enriched from blood (not recorded which). The source of these receptors is a young woman who had recovered from COVID-19.

The CDR3 DNA reads as TGTGCCAGTATCAGGACAGGGGGCTTAAACACTGAAGCTTTCTTT. Translation gives CASIRTGGLNTEAFF. The rearrangement joins TRBV19 to TRBJ1-1; 11 bases agree with TRBD1. This CDR3 region has 15 residues. V gave up 7 bases and J gave up 2 bases; unmatched junction bases: 6. Per germline, CDR1 LNHDA and CDR2 SQIVND (reference sequence). Using reference TRBV19 and TRBJ1-1 for the parts outside the CDR3, the full variable domain is DGGITQSPKYLFRKEGQNVTLSCEQNLNHDAMYWYRQDPGQGLRLIYYSQIVNDFQKGDIAEGYSVSREKKESFPLTVTSAQKNPTAFYLCASIRTGGLNTEAFFGQGTRLTVV.

V usage is TRBV28 and J usage is TRBJ1-1; D possibly corresponds to TRBD1 (5 bases). Germline CDR1 MDHEN, CDR2 SYDVKM. Trimming took 7 bases from V and 6 from J, leaving 24 bases between them. This CDR3 contains 16 residues. The CDR3 DNA follows: TGTGCCAGCATCAAGGGAACCAGGGTGGGGTTGGCTGAAGCTTTCTTT. It translates to CASIKGTRVGLAEAFF.

V and J are TRBV7-2 and TRBJ2-2; TRBD2 aligns across 8 bases. There are 16 residues in the CDR3. Trimming cost V 6 bases and J 3 bases; bases outside gene matches: 9. Per germline, CDR1 SGHTA and CDR2 FQGNSA. Written as DNA, the CDR3 is TGTGCCAGCAGACGACGTCGTAGCGGGGACACCGGGGAGCTGTTTTTT. Its protein product is CASRRRRSGDTGELFF.

The chain couples TRBV7-2 to TRBJ1-6; a weak D match, TRBD1 (5 bases). Trimming removed 4 bases at V and 7 bases at J, with 8 bases between. The CDR3 is 13 amino acids. Germline CDR1 and CDR2: SGHTA and FQGNSA. CDR3 region: CASSSSGNSPLHF. The DNA of the CDR3 is TGTGCCAGCAGCTCTTCAGGGAATTCACCCCTCCACTTT.

This chain links TRBV5-4 with TRBJ2-7, with 10 positions matching TRBD2. Germline CDR1 SGHNT, CDR2 YYREEE (reference sequence). The CDR3 is 16 residues long. With V trimmed by 4 bases and J by 2 bases, 9 bases remained unmatched. CDR3 nucleotides: TGTGCCAGCAGCCATCGGGCTAGCGGGGGAACCTACGAGCAGTACTTC. Its protein product is CASSHRASGGTYEQYF.

V and J are TRBV6-2 or TRBV6-3 and TRBJ2-1; 12 nucleotides line up with TRBD2. J was trimmed by 6 bases and V by 2 bases; bases with no gene match: 2. Germline CDR1 reads MNHEY; CDR2 reads SVGEGT. The CDR3 is 15 residues long. In nucleotides, the CDR3 is TGTGCCAGCAGTTACGGGACTAGCGGGCTCAATGAGCAGTTCTTC. Translation: CASSYGTSGLNEQFF.

V gene TRBV19 combines with J gene TRBJ1-1; 11 bases are shared with TRBD1. V shed 4 bases, J shed 7 bases, and the junction held 5 bases outside the gene matches. CDR1 and CDR2 (germline): LNHDA, SQIVND (reference sequence). The CDR3 totals 14 residues. The CDR3 here is CASSTWDRGYEAFF. The CDR3 DNA reads as TGTGCCAGTAGTACCTGGGACAGGGGGTATGAAGCTTTCTTT.

Here the CDR3 DNA reads TGTGCCAGCATTTTGAATTCTAACGAGCAGTACTTC. Protein sequence: CASILNSNEQYF. The chain employs TRBV2 and TRBJ2-7; D is ambiguous. The CDR3 loop spans 12 amino acids. V was clipped by 7 bases and J by 5 bases, with 12 bases between them. Germline values: CDR1 SNHLY, CDR2 FYNNEI.

The rearrangement joins TRBV12-3 or TRBV12-4 to TRBJ2-1; D unclear. Trimming shortened V by 6 bases and J by 10 bases, and 10 bases separated the two germline ends. This CDR3 has 11 amino acids. DNA of the CDR3: TGTGCCAGCAGCCAGACCAGGGAGCAGTTCTTC. Translating it yields CASSQTREQFF.

In this sample, this clone turned up a few times. J is TRBJ1-1 and V is TRBV7-2; weak D call: TRBD1 (6 bases). The CDR3 runs to 15 residues. Germline V gives CDR1 SGHTA, CDR2 FQGNSA. The germline V and J ends were trimmed by 5 bases and 0 bases, with 13 bases remaining between them. CDR3 residues: CASSLNREVNTEAFF. In DNA, the CDR3 is TGTGCCAGCAGCCTAAACAGGGAAGTGAACACTGAAGCTTTCTTT. The full variable domain, with the rest looked up from reference TRBV7-2 and TRBJ1-1, is GAGVSQSPSNKVTEKGKDVELRCDPISGHTALYWYRQSLGQGLEFLIYFQGNSAPDKSGLPSDRFSAERTGGSVSTLTIQRTQQEDSAVYLCASSLNREVNTEAFFGQGTRLTVV.

This chain connects TRBV6-5 to TRBJ2-7, with a weak D call TRBD1 (6 bases). CDR1 and CDR2 from the germline V gene are MNHEY and SVGAGI. The V end lost 5 bases, the J end lost 0 bases, and 14 bases lay between the germline ends. The CDR3 consists of 15 residues. The CDR3 DNA follows: TGTGCCAGCAGTAGAGAACCGGGACACTCCTACGAGCAGTACTTC. Protein product: CASSREPGHSYEQYF.

This clone was recorded a few times. This chain links TRBV29-1 with TRBJ2-2; TRBD1 matches at 9 bases. The V gene end was trimmed by 2 bases and the J gene end by 3 bases; junction bases not matched to a gene: 7. The CDR3 is 16 amino acids. Germline loops: CDR1 SQVTM, CDR2 ANQGSEA. CDR3 DNA: TGCAGCGTTGAAAGGGGAACAGGGGGCGACACCGGGGAGCTGTTTTTT. Protein product: CSVERGTGGDTGELFF.

The chain combines TRBV28 with TRBJ1-2; 9 bases fit TRBD1. This CDR3 has 15 amino acids. In germline, CDR1 is MDHEN, CDR2 SYDVKM. V was pared by 6 bases and J by 4 bases, with 9 bases of the junction left unmatched. CDR3 in DNA: TGTGCCAGCAGATACGGGGACAGGGATCGCTATGGCTACACCTTC. It encodes CASRYGDRDRYGYTF.

The rearrangement links TRBV11-1 to TRBJ1-2; tentative D call: TRBD1 (5 bases). Germline assignment: CDR1 SGHAT and CDR2 FQDESV (reference sequence). This CDR3 region has 14 residues. V lost 2 bases to trimming and J lost 7 bases, with 14 bases between them. The CDR3 region is CASSLLTQGSGYTF. In DNA, the CDR3 is TGTGCCAGCAGCTTATTGACGCAGGGTAGTGGCTACACCTTC.